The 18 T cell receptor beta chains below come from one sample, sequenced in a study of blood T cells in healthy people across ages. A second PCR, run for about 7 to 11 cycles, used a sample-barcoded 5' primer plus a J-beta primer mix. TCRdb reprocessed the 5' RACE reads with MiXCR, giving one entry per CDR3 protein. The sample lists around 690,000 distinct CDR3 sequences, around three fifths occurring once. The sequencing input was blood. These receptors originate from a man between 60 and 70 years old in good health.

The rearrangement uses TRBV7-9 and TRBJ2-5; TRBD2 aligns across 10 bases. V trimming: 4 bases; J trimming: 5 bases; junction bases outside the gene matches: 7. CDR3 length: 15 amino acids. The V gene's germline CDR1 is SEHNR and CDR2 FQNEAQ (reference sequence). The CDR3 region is CASSSQRGGHETQYF. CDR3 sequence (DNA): TGTGCCAGCAGCTCGCAGCGGGGGGGTCACGAGACCCAGTACTTC. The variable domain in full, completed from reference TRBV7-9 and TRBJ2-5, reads DTGVSQNPRHKITKRGQNVTFRCDPISEHNRLYWYRQTLGQGPEFLTYFQNEAQLEKSRLLSDRFSAERPKGSFSTLEIQRTEQGDSAMYLCASSSQRGGHETQYFGPGTRLLVL.

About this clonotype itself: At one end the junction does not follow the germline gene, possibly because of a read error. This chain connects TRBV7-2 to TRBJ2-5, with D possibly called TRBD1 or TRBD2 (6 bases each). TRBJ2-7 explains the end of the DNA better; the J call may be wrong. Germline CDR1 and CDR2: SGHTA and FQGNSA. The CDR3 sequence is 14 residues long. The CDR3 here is CASSARGDSDEQYF. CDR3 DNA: TGTGCCAGCAGTGCTAGGGGGGACTCCGACGAGCAGTACTTC.

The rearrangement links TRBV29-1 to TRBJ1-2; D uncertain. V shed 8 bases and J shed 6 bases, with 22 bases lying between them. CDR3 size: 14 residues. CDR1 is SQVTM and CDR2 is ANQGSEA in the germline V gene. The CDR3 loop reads CSTVTSPSVDGYTF. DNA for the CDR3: TGCAGCACTGTGACTTCACCGTCCGTGGATGGCTACACCTTC.

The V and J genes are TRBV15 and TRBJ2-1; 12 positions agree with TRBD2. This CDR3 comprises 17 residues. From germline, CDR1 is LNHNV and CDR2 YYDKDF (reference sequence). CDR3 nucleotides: TGTACCATCAGCGGCCGGACTAGCGGGGCTAACTACAATGAGCAGTTCTTC. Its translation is CTISGRTSGANYNEQFF.

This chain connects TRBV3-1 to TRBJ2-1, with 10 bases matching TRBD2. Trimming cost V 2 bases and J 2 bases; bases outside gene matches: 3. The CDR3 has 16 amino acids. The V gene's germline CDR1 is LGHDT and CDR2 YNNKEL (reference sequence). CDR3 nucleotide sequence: TGTGCCAGCAGCCAATTAACTAGCGGGGCCTACAATGAGCAGTTCTTC. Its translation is CASSQLTSGAYNEQFF.

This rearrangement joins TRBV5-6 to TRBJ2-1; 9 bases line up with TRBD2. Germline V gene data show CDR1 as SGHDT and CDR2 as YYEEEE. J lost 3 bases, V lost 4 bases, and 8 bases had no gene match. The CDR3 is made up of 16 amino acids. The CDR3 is CASSSSGGEYYNEQFF. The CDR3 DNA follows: TGTGCCAGCAGCAGTAGCGGGGGCGAATACTACAATGAGCAGTTCTTC. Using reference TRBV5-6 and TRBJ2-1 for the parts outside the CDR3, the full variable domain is DAGVTQSPTHLIKTRGQQVTLRCSPKSGHDTVSWYQQALGQGPQFIFQYYEEEERQRGNFPDRFSGHQFPNYSSELNVNALLLGDSALYLCASSSSGGEYYNEQFFGPGTRLTVL.

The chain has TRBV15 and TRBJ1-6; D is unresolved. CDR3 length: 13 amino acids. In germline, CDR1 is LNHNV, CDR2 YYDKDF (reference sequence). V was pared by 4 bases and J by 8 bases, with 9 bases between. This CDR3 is CATSKEYDSPLHF. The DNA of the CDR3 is TGTGCCACCAGCAAGGAGTATGATTCACCCCTCCACTTT.

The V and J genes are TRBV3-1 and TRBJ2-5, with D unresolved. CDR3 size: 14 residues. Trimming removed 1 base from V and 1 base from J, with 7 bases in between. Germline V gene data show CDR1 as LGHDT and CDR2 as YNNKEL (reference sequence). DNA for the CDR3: TGTGCCAGCAGCCAAGGCGCAGCCCAAGAGACCCAGTACTTC. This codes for CASSQGAAQETQYF.

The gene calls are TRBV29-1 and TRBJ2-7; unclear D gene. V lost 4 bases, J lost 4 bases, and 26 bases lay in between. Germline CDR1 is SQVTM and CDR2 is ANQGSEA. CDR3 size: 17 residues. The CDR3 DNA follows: TGCAGCGTTGTCCCCAACCCAGGTGGACCGGCAAAATACGAGCAGTACTTC. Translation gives CSVVPNPGGPAKYEQYF.

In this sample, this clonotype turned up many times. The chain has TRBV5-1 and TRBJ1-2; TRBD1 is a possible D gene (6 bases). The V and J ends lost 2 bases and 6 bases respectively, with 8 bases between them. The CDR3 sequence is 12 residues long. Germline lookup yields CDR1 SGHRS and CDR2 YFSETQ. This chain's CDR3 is CASSLQGDGYTF. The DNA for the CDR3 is TGCGCCAGCAGCTTACAGGGAGATGGCTACACCTTC.

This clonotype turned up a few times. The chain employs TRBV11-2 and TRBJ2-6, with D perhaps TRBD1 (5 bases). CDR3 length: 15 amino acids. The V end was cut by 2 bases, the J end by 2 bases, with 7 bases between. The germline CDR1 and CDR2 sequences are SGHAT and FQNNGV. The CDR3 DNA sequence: TGTGCCAGCAGCTTACGGACACCTGGGGCCAACGTCCTGACTTTC. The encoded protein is CASSLRTPGANVLTF.

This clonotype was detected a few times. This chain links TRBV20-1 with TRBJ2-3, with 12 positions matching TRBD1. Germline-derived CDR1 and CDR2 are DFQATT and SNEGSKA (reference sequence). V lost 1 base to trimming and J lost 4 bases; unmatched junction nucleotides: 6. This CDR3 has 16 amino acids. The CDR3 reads CSARGPGTGGPDTQYF. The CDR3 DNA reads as TGCAGTGCTAGAGGTCCCGGGACAGGGGGCCCAGATACGCAGTATTTT.

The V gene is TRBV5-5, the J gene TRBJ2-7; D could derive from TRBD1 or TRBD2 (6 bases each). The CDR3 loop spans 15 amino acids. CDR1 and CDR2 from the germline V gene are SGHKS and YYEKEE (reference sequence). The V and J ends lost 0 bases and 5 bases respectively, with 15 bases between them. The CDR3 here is CASSLARGSGDEQYF. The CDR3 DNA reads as TGTGCCAGCAGCTTGGCCAGGGGTTCGGGGGACGAGCAGTACTTC.

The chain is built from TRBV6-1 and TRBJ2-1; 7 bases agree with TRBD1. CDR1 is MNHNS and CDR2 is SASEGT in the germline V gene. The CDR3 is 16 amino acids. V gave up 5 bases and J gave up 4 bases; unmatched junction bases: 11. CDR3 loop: CASSSRQGEFYNEQFF. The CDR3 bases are TGTGCCAGCAGTTCCCGGCAGGGGGAATTTTACAATGAGCAGTTCTTC.

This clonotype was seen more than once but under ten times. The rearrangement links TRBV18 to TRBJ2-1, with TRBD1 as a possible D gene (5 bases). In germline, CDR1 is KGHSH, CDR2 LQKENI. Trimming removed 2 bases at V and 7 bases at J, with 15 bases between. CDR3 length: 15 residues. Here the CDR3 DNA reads TGTGCCAGCTCACCAGGGCAGGGTAACTGGAATGAGCAGTTCTTC. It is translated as CASSPGQGNWNEQFF.

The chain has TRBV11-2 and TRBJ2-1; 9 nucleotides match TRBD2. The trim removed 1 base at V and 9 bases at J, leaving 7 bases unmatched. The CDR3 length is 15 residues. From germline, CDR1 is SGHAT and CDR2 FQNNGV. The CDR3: CASSLVAGGQFEQFF. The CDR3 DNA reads TGTGCCAGCAGCTTAGTGGCGGGGGGGCAATTTGAGCAGTTCTTC.

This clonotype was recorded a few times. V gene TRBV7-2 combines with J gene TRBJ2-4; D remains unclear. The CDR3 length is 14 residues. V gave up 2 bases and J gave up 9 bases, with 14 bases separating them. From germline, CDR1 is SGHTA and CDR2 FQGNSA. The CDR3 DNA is TGTGCCAGCAGCTTAAATCCAGAAGTAAGCATTCAGTACTTC. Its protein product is CASSLNPEVSIQYF.

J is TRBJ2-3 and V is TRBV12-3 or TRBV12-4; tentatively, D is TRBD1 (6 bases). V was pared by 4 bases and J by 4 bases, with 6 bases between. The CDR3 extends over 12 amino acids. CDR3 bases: TGTGCCAGCAGTTGGGGGCCAGATACGCAGTATTTT. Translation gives CASSWGPDTQYF.